This T cell receptor beta chain originates from a study of cytomegalovirus exposure and HLA in healthy donors. The study's findings and limits: Presence/absence comparisons presumed near-even sequencing depth among donors.

Details on this clone: What it binds is unknown.

Both 60 Vbeta primers and 13 Jbeta primers went into the PCR. The repertoire was sequenced with immunoSEQ multiplex PCR; TCRdb's copy has only in-frame clones and lacks some. In all, the sample yields some 130,000 clones. Per the germline V gene, CDR1 is LGHNA and CDR2 is YNFKEQ. V lost 0 bases to trimming and J lost 0 bases; unmatched junction nucleotides: 5. The CDR3 consists of 16 residues. Despite likely unrecorded immune exposures, the donors were nominally healthy at the time of sampling. This receptor was identified in a man aged 18 to 29 in good health and CMV-seronegative. Source material: PBMCs. J is TRBJ2-7 and V is TRBV4-2, with 7 bases lining up with TRBD2. The CDR3 DNA follows: TGTGCCAGCAGCCAAGAAGGAGCGGGAAGCTCCTACGAGCAGTACTTC. Translated, it gives CASSQEGAGSSYEQYF.